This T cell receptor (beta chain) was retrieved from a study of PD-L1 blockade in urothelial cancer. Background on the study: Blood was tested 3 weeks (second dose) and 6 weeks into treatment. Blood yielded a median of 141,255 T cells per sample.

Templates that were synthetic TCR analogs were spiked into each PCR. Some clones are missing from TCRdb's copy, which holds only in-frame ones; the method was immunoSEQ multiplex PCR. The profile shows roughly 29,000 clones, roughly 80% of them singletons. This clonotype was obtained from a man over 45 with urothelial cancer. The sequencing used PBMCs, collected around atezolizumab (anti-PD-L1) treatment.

The CDR3 is CASSQRPSGVYNEQFF. DNA for the CDR3: TGCGCCAGCAGCCAAAGGCCTAGCGGAGTTTACAATGAGCAGTTCTTC. The chain links TRBV5-1 to TRBJ2-1, with TRBD2 matching over 7 bases. Germline CDR1 reads SGHRS; CDR2 reads YFSETQ. There are 16 residues in the CDR3. The ends lost 4 bases at V and 4 bases at J; junction bases unmatched: 11.